One sample yielded the 23 T cell receptor beta chains listed below, sequenced in a study of T cells in Graves' hyperthyroidism and ophthalmopathy. TCR beta CDR3 regions were amplified from RNA transcripts. During a first-round RT-PCR of the TCR CDR3, the HTBI primer set was used. TCRdb fed the multiplex PCR reads into MiXCR, producing one record per CDR3 protein. Of fewer than 750,000 distinct CDR3 sequences listed, just over 45% are singletons. The specimen was peripheral blood or thyroid tissue (not recorded which). Receptors were obtained from a woman aged 18-29 years with Graves' hyperthyroidism.

This clonotype has at least ten counts. The V gene is TRBV7-3, the J gene TRBJ1-1; a weak D match, TRBD1 (6 bases). Trimming stripped 5 bases from V and 5 bases from J, with 18 bases between. This CDR3 is built from 15 residues. The germline V gene encodes CDR1 SGHTA and CDR2 FQGTGA. The CDR3, as DNA: TGTGCCAGCAGCCGAACGGGGGAAAGGGGGACTGAAGCTTTCTTT. It codes for CASSRTGERGTEAFF.

A word on this clonotype: At one end the junction does not follow the germline gene, possibly because of a read error. The rearrangement joins TRBV12-5 to TRBJ1-1, with D perhaps TRBD1 (5 bases). CDR3 size: 14 residues. In germline, CDR1 is LGHNT, CDR2 FRNRAP. As DNA, the CDR3 is TGTGCTAGTGGTTTATTAAGGGGTTTCACTAAAGCTTTCTTT. Amino acid sequence: CASGLLRGFTKAFF. Looking up the rest from reference TRBV12-5 and TRBJ1-1 gives the full variable domain: DARVTQTPRHKVTEMGQEVTMRCQPILGHNTVFWYRQTMMQGLELLAYFRNRAPLDDSGMPKDRFSAEMPDATLATLKIQPSEPRDSAVYFCASGLLRGFTKAFFGQGTRLTVV.

For this clonotype: Since a much larger clone is just one base distant, this may be a read error. The chain is built from TRBV20-1 and TRBJ2-7; D may be TRBD1 (5 bases). The germline V gene encodes CDR1 DFQATT and CDR2 SNEGSKA (reference sequence). The V end lost 5 bases, the J end lost 6 bases, and 11 bases lay between the germline ends. This CDR3 region has 11 residues. For the CDR3, the DNA is TGCAGTGCTGGACCAGACAGCGAGCAGTACTTC. Translated: CSAGPDSEQYF.

Comment on this clonotype: It may be a read error: a sequence one base away is much more abundant. The V call is TRBV12-3 or TRBV12-4, the J call TRBJ2-6, with D hard to call. The CDR3 runs 15 residues. CDR3 residues: CAISSLVAGANVLTF. The CDR3 DNA sequence: TGTGCCATCAGTTCCCTTGTAGCTGGGGCCAACGTCCTGACTTTC.

V gene TRBV10-3 combines with J gene TRBJ1-3; weak D call: TRBD1 (6 bases). Per the germline V gene, CDR1 is ENHRY and CDR2 is SYGVKD. The CDR3 contains 13 residues. The CDR3 DNA sequence: TGTGCTAGCATACAGGGTTCTGGAAACACCATATATTTT. Translation: CASIQGSGNTIYF.

The V and J genes are TRBV20-1 and TRBJ2-7; D is unclear. Germline V lookup: CDR1 DFQATT, CDR2 SNEGSKA (reference sequence). The length of the CDR3 is 14 residues. V lost 0 bases to trimming and J lost 5 bases, with 14 bases between them. Written as DNA, the CDR3 is TGCAGTGCTAGAGAGAGTCCGGGTACCGACGAGCAGTACTTC. Translation: CSARESPGTDEQYF.

This clonotype was detected a few times. The CDR3 does not end in the conserved phenylalanine or tryptophan, so this is likely a read error. The DNA is omitted, as the CDR3 cannot be located on it reliably, and the CDR3 follows TCRdb's listing. The V and J genes are TRBV9 and TRBJ2-7; TRBD2 reflects the table's D call only, with no check against the DNA. CDR1 is SGDLS, CDR2 YYNGEE, per germline. The CDR3 spans 8 residues, counting both ends. CDR3 protein: CASSVKAS.

There are many counts of this clonotype. The chain couples TRBV6-2 or TRBV6-3 to TRBJ2-7, with TRBD2 identical over 8 bases. J gave up 0 bases and V 5 bases, and 6 bases lay outside the gene matches. Germline V gene data show CDR1 as MNHEY and CDR2 as SVGEGT. CDR3 length equals 15 residues. The CDR3 loop is CASSHGAGGSYEQYF. The CDR3 DNA follows: TGTGCCAGCAGTCACGGGGCGGGAGGCTCCTACGAGCAGTACTTC.

For this clonotype: Its ends do not fully match the called genes, so a read error is possible. The chain joins TRBV20-1 to TRBJ2-7, with a weak D call TRBD2 (5 bases). Germline values: CDR1 DFQATT, CDR2 SNEGSKA (reference sequence). This CDR3 comprises 16 residues. The CDR3 nucleotides read TGCAGTGCCAGCAGTGAAGAGGGCGGCAGCTCCTACCAGCAGTACTTC. Translation gives CSASSEEGGSSYQQYF.

In regard to this clonotype: This may be a read error: a much more frequent sequence differs by one nucleotide. The V and J genes are TRBV7-2 and TRBJ2-7; tentative D call: TRBD2 (6 bases). This CDR3 spans 14 amino acids. The germline CDR1 and CDR2 sequences are SGHTA and FQGNSA. Trimming removed 6 bases at V and 2 bases at J, with 14 bases between. The CDR3: CASSDLAPTYEQYF. CDR3 bases: TGTGCCAGCAGTGACCTAGCGCCTACCTACGAGCAGTACTTC.

This clonotype occurred many times. The chain joins TRBV7-6 to TRBJ2-2, with 10 bases that match TRBD2. Germline lookup yields CDR1 SGHVS and CDR2 FNYEAQ. The CDR3 totals 17 residues. Trimming cost V 1 base and J 5 bases; bases outside gene matches: 7. CDR3 residues: CASSLEGLAGATGELFF. CDR3 bases: TGTGCCAGCAGCTTAGAAGGGCTAGCGGGAGCTACCGGGGAGCTGTTTTTT.

This chain connects TRBV6-4 to TRBJ2-7, with TRBD2 matching 13 bases. The CDR3 length is 14 residues. Germline V gene data show CDR1 as MRHNA and CDR2 as SNTAGT. J gave up 7 bases and V 2 bases, and 2 bases lay outside the gene matches. In DNA, the CDR3 is TGTGCCAGCAGTGACAGACTAGCGGGAGGTGAGCAGTACTTC. Amino acid sequence: CASSDRLAGGEQYF.

Of note for this clonotype: The CDR3 does not end in the conserved phenylalanine or tryptophan, so this is likely a read error. The V gene is TRBV20-1, the J gene TRBJ2-7, with D possibly matching TRBD2 (6 bases). V lost 4 bases to trimming and J lost 0 bases, with 22 bases between them. Germline CDR1 and CDR2: DFQATT and SNEGSKA (reference sequence). The length of the CDR3 is 17 residues. The CDR3 sequence: CSAIRPGTFSYSYEQYL. Here the CDR3 DNA reads TGCAGTGCTATCCGTCCCGGGACTTTTTCCTACTCCTACGAGCAGTACCTC.

This clonotype was counted between two and nine times. This chain uses TRBV30 with TRBJ2-7; D is unclear. Per the germline V gene, CDR1 is GTSNPN and CDR2 is SVGIG (reference sequence). Trimming took off 8 bases at V and 5 bases at J, with 16 bases between the two ends. The CDR3 covers 12 residues. CDR3 sequence: CAVDAYPNEQYF. CDR3 coding DNA: TGTGCCGTGGACGCATACCCTAACGAGCAGTACTTC.

Of note for this clonotype: Since a much larger clone is just one base distant, this may be a read error. DNA for the CDR3: TGTGCCAGCAGCATACAGCACTCAACTAGTGAAAAACTGTTTTTT. It codes for CASSIQHSTSEKLFF. The V call is TRBV5-4, the J call TRBJ1-4, with D unclear. This CDR3 is built from 15 residues. The germline V gene encodes CDR1 SGHNT and CDR2 YYREEE (reference sequence).

Many counts were recorded for this clonotype. The genes are TRBV18 and TRBJ2-5; 7 positions agree with TRBD2. The CDR3 covers 15 residues. The J segment lost 9 bases and the V segment lost 3 bases, leaving 13 bases of the junction unmatched. The germline V gene has CDR1 KGHSH and CDR2 LQKENI. CDR3 bases: TGTGCCAGCTCACCCTCATCCGGCCCGGCGGGAGCCCAGTACTTC. It specifies CASSPSSGPAGAQYF.

In this sample, this clonotype turned up many times. V usage is TRBV6-1 and J usage is TRBJ2-7; possibly TRBD1 for D (5 bases). Trimming shortened V by 2 bases and J by 2 bases, and 7 bases separated the two germline ends. CDR3 length: 13 residues. Germline V gene data show CDR1 as MNHNS and CDR2 as SASEGT. In nucleotides, the CDR3 is TGTGCCAGCAGTGAACAGGGTCCCTACGAGCAGTACTTC. This sequence encodes CASSEQGPYEQYF.

The chain uses TRBV6-5 and TRBJ1-5; D unclear. Trimming took 6 bases from V and 6 from J, leaving 9 bases between them. The germline gives CDR1 MNHEY, CDR2 SVGAGI. CDR3 length equals 12 residues. CDR3 loop: CASSTGSQPQHF. CDR3 in DNA: TGTGCCAGCAGCACGGGTAGTCAGCCCCAGCATTTT.

The chain uses TRBV15 and TRBJ2-5; weak D call: TRBD1 (5 bases). CDR1 is LNHNV, CDR2 YYDKDF, per germline (reference sequence). The ends were cut back, 1 base at V and 9 bases at J, with 15 bases in the middle. This CDR3 has 14 amino acids. CDR3 nucleotide sequence: TGTGCCACCAGCAGAGGACAGTTTAATCAGCCCCAGTACTTC. It specifies CATSRGQFNQPQYF.

This clonotype was seen ten or more times. This rearrangement joins TRBV20-1 to TRBJ2-7; possible D gene TRBD1, 6 bases. The CDR3 loop spans 14 amino acids. Germline V gene data show CDR1 as DFQATT and CDR2 as SNEGSKA (reference sequence). V shed 4 bases and J shed 5 bases, with 18 bases lying between them. CDR3 coding DNA: TGCAGTGCTATAAGGGTCACAGGGAGCGACGAGCAGTACTTC. As protein: CSAIRVTGSDEQYF.

This clonotype was found many times. The chain links TRBV6-4 to TRBJ1-4; no clear D. Germline lookup yields CDR1 MRHNA and CDR2 SNTAGT. V lost 2 bases to trimming and J lost 8 bases, with 3 bases between them. This CDR3 has 11 amino acids. CDR3 amino acids: CASSDGEKLFF. CDR3 sequence (DNA): TGTGCCAGCAGTGACGGGGAAAAACTGTTTTTT.

This clonotype has a single count. The V gene is TRBV7-3, the J gene TRBJ1-6; 7 bases fit TRBD1. The CDR3 is 14 amino acids. The V segment lost 6 bases and the J segment 7 bases; nucleotides outside the gene matches: 6. Germline-derived CDR1 and CDR2 are SGHTA and FQGTGA. CDR3: CASSPGTVNSPLHF. In nucleotides, the CDR3 is TGTGCCAGCAGTCCTGGGACAGTGAATTCACCCCTCCACTTT.

As to this clonotype: A much larger clonotype is one base distant, so this may be a read error. The chain links TRBV5-1 to TRBJ1-5; 7 positions match TRBD1. In germline, CDR1 is SGHRS, CDR2 YFSETQ. V gave up 0 bases and J gave up 6 bases; unmatched junction bases: 12. The CDR3 has 17 amino acids. The CDR3 DNA follows: TGCGCCAGCAGCTTGGGACACAGGGGTTTCGGCAGTCAGCCCCAGCATTTT. Amino acid sequence: CASSLGHRGFGSQPQHF.